The TCR beta chain described here comes from a study of CD8+ T cells in alopecia areata. Across the study: Affected scalp percentage gauged treated patients' severity.

It was cDNA, reverse transcribed from extracted RNA, that served as the sequencing template. The data were produced by immunoSEQ multiplex PCR, yet TCRdb's version contains in-frame clones alone and is incomplete. Among approximately 280,000 clones listed, roughly 50% were seen once. As for treatment: oral pan-JAK inhibitor, 5-10 mg twice daily. Germline values: CDR1 GTSNPN, CDR2 SVGIG (reference sequence). V lost 8 bases, J lost 0 bases, and 11 bases lay in between. The CDR3 has 13 residues. This chain joins TRBV30 and TRBJ1-3; D unresolved. The sequences come from CD4+ T cells sorted from blood, collected at week 24, from a patient treated with tofacitinib. This TCR derives from a human donor with alopecia areata. Written as DNA, the CDR3 is TGTGCCCAACGGGCAGGCTCTGGAAACACCATATATTTT. It codes for CAQRAGSGNTIYF.